This T cell receptor beta chain was captured by sequencing in a study of T cells in Graves' hyperthyroidism and ophthalmopathy. The study's findings and limits: Model output signaled ophthalmopathy a median roughly 6.5 months ahead of onset. Most thyroid clonotypes that were expanded above 0.001 also turned up in blood.

Hyperthyroidism of Graves' type that showed no ophthalmopathy progression within 18 months was stable. TCR beta CDR3 regions were amplified from RNA. The TCR CDR3 first-round RT-PCR relied on the HTBI primer set. TCRdb re-analysed the multiplex PCR reads in MiXCR, keeping a single row per CDR3 protein. The table includes nearly 750,000 distinct CDR3 sequences, approximately 36% detected once. Worth noting for this clonotype: The antigen is not known.

The CDR3 is 14 residues long. Trimming shortened V by 2 bases and J by 4 bases, and 15 bases separated the two germline ends. In germline, CDR1 is DFQATT, CDR2 SNEGSKA (reference sequence). The V and J genes are TRBV20-1 and TRBJ2-7; D may be TRBD1 or TRBD2 (6 bases each). This clonotype was obtained from a woman aged 40 to 49 with Graves' hyperthyroidism. The sample was blood. CDR3 DNA: TGCAGTGCTAGATCGGGGGAGAGGGGGTACGAGCAGTACTTC. It translates to CSARSGERGYEQYF.